The T cell receptor (beta chain) under discussion was sequenced for a study of T cells after posttransplantation cyclophosphamide. Trimming took off 4 bases at V and 5 bases at J, with 12 bases between the two ends. CDR3 length equals 13 residues. CDR1 SEHNR and CDR2 FQNEAQ come from the germline V gene (reference sequence). The data were produced by immunoSEQ multiplex PCR, yet TCRdb's version contains in-frame clones alone and is incomplete. The sample holds some 38,000 clones, and no clone turns up only once. This clone was seen repeatedly, ten times or more. The clonotype originates from a man aged 45-60 years in good health, CMV-negative, and a related stem cell transplant donor. The specimen was PBMCs. V gene TRBV7-9 combines with J gene TRBJ2-7; D perhaps matches TRBD2 (6 bases). CDR3 DNA: TGTGCCAGCAGCTACCCCCCTAGCGACGAGCAGTACTTC. Its translation is CASSYPPSDEQYF. Filled out from reference TRBV7-9 and TRBJ2-7, the complete variable domain reads DTGVSQNPRHKITKRGQNVTFRCDPISEHNRLYWYRQTLGQGPEFLTYFQNEAQLEKSRLLSDRFSAERPKGSFSTLEIQRTEQGDSAMYLCASSYPPSDEQYFGPGTRLTVT.